The clone carrying this T cell receptor (beta chain) appeared many times. The antigen is unknown. A junction end diverges from the germline sequence, so it may reflect a read error. These data come from a study of metastatic and nonmetastatic thyroid tumors. The study, taken as a whole, reports: Malignant thyroid tumors reportedly exceeded benign nodules significantly in TCR beta diversity, with the difference appearing in blood and tumor.

Thyroid surgery was preceded by no treatment in any patient. CDR1 SGDLS and CDR2 YYNGEE come from the germline V gene. The CDR3 covers 16 residues. Original processing notes: A papillary thyroid cancer distant-metastasis classifier was built from CDR3 differences across clinicopathological groups. MiXCR reprocessed the PCR reads for TCRdb. These V and J calls rely on TCRdb rather than the paper's analysis. The sample yields tens of thousands of clones, roughly 15% seen once. V and J are TRBV9 and TRBJ2-3; 8 bases fit TRBD2. The TCR originated in a male donor with papillary thyroid cancer or a benign thyroid nodule (not recorded which). Some clones in this sample may be carry-over from other donors' samples. The specimen sequenced was blood. This CDR3 reads CACSVSAGAPADTQYF. Written as DNA, the CDR3 is TGTGCCTGCAGCGTTTCAGCGGGGGCGCCGGCAGATACGCAGTATTTT.